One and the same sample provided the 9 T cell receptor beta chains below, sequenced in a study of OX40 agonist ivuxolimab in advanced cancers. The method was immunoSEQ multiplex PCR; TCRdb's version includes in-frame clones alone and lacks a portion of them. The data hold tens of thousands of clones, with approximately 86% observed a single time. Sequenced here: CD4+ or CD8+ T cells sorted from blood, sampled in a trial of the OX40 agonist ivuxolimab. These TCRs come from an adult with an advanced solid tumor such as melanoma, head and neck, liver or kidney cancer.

CDR3 in DNA: TGTGCCAGCAGTTACCTTCGGCAGGGGGGCACAGATACGCAGTATTTT. It encodes CASSYLRQGGTDTQYF. J is TRBJ2-3 and V is TRBV28, with TRBD1 matching 7 bases. Germline V lookup: CDR1 MDHEN, CDR2 SYDVKM. V trimming: 4 bases; J trimming: 1 base; junction bases outside the gene matches: 8. The CDR3 consists of 16 residues. The full variable domain, completed using reference TRBV28 and TRBJ2-3, is DVKVTQSSRYLVKRTGEKVFLECVQDMDHENMFWYRQDPGLGLRLIYFSYDVKMKEKGDIPEGYSVSREKKERFSLILESASTNQTSMYLCASSYLRQGGTDTQYFGPGTRLTVL.

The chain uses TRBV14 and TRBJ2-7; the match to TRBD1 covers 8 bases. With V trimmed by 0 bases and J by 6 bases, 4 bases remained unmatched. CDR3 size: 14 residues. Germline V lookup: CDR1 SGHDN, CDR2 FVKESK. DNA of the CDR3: TGTGCCAGCAGCCAAGATACTACAGGGGGCGAGCAGTACTTC. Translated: CASSQDTTGGEQYF.

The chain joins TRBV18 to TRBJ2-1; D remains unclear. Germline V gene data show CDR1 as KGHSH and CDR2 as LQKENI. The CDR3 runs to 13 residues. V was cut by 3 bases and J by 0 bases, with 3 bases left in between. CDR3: CASSPGSYNEQFF. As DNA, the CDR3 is TGTGCCAGCTCACCGGGCTCCTACAATGAGCAGTTCTTC. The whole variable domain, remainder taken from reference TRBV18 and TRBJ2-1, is NAGVMQNPRHLVRRRGQEARLRCSPMKGHSHVYWYRQLPEEGLKFMVYLQKENIIDESGMPKERFSAEFPKEGPSILRIQQVVRGDSAAYFCASSPGSYNEQFFGPGTRLTVL.

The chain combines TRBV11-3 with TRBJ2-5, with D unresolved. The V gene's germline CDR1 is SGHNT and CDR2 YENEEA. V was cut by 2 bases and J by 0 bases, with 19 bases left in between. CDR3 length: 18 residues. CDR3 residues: CASSLNVFGSSYQETQYF. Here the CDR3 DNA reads TGTGCCAGCAGCTTAAATGTTTTCGGGTCGTCTTACCAAGAGACCCAGTACTTC.

CDR3 sequence: CASSLAGDNEQFF. In DNA form, the CDR3 reads TGTGCCAGCAGCTTAGCGGGAGACAATGAGCAGTTCTTC. The chain joins TRBV7-6 to TRBJ2-1; TRBD2 might be the D (5 bases). With 0 bases removed from V and 5 bases from J, the gap between germline ends came to 5 bases. CDR3 size: 13 residues. Germline CDR1 reads SGHVS; CDR2 reads FNYEAQ.

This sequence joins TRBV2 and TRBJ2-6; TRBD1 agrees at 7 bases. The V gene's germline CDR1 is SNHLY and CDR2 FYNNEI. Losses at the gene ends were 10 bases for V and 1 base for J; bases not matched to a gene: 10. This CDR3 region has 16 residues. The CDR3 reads CANRGRADSGANVLTF. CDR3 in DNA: TGTGCCAACAGGGGCAGGGCGGATTCTGGGGCCAACGTCCTGACTTTC.

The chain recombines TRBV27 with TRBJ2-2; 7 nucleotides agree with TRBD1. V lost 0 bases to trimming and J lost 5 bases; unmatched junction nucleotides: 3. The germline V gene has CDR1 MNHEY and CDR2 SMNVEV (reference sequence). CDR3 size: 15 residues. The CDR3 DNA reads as TGTGCCAGCAGTTTATCGGAGACAGGGACCGGGGAGCTGTTTTTT. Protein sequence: CASSLSETGTGELFF.

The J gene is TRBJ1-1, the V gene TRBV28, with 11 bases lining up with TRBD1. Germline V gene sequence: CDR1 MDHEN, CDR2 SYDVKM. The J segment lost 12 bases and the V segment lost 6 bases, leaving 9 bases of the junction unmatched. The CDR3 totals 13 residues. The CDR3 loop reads CASSPEDRGLTFF. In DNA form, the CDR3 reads TGTGCCAGCAGCCCAGAGGACAGGGGGCTAACTTTCTTT.

CDR3 region: CAISESLFTGNQPQHF. The CDR3 nucleotides are TGTGCCATCAGTGAGTCGTTGTTTACAGGAAATCAGCCCCAGCATTTT. This sequence joins TRBV10-3 and TRBJ1-5; TRBD1 is a possible D gene (5 bases). This CDR3 is 16 amino acids long. CDR1 is ENHRY and CDR2 is SYGVKD in the germline V gene. The V end lost 0 bases, the J end lost 4 bases, and 13 bases lay between the germline ends.